The next 5 T cell receptor beta chains were all read from a single sample in a study of graft-versus-host responses after intestinal transplantation (dated by TCRdb to about 2021). Explained via the paper, the time point label denotes: cells obtained before transplantation from donor or recipient. The method behind the library was the immunoSEQ multiplex PCR assay. TCRdb stores this immuneACCESS table with in-frame sequences only. Part of the clones is absent; in the studies checked, under half of the shortfall reflects unresolved V genes, and no reason is known for the rest. Recorded for this sample are around 10,000 clones; approximately 33% of them occurred a single time. Clones ranked in the top ten supply 1.9% of the sample. The material was alloreactive CD4+ T cells from a mixed lymphocyte reaction culture, obtained before transplantation. The cell subset or site label of this sample denotes: CFSE-low proliferating T cells sorted from approximately 6-day pre-transplant mixed lymphocyte reaction (GvH or HvG direction). These receptors came from a human patient who was an organ donor for intestinal transplantation.

This clone was seen a few times. At the DNA level, this CDR3 is encoded by other sequences in the same sample as well. The gene calls are TRBV6-1 and TRBJ2-3; no clear D gene. The CDR3 totals 15 residues. Germline-derived CDR1 and CDR2 are MNHNS and SASEGT. The V end was cut by 4 bases, the J end by 4 bases, with 15 bases between. For the CDR3, the DNA is TGTGCCAGCAGTGGAGGCCTGGCCTTTCCAGATACGCAGTATTTT. It yields the protein CASSGGLAFPDTQYF.

This clone was counted between two and nine times. The junction does not match germline at one end; this may be a read error. This chain links TRBV14 with TRBJ1-6; D not resolved. This CDR3 has 11 amino acids. Germline V gene data show CDR1 as SGHDN and CDR2 as FVKESK. CDR3 sequence: CASSHGPRWYF. CDR3 coding DNA: TGTGCCAGCAGCCATGGGCCACGGTGGTACTTT.

This chain connects TRBV27 to TRBJ2-1, with 11 nucleotides matching TRBD2. The junction had 10 bases not matched to a gene; V was cut back by 5 bases and J by 7 bases. Germline CDR1 and CDR2: MNHEY and SMNVEV (reference sequence). The CDR3 has 16 residues. The CDR3, as DNA: TGTGCCAGCAGTATCATAGCGGGGGGGCCTAGGAATGAGCAGTTCTTC. This translates into CASSIIAGGPRNEQFF.

This clone was observed a handful of times. This rearrangement joins TRBV11-2 to TRBJ1-1, with 7 bases identical to TRBD1. CDR3 length equals 16 residues. V was clipped by 2 bases and J by 0 bases; unmatched bases: 6. CDR1 and CDR2 (germline): SGHAT, FQNNGV. In DNA, the CDR3 is TGTGCCAGCAGCTTACGCACAGGGGCCGTGAACACTGAAGCTTTCTTT. Its protein product is CASSLRTGAVNTEAFF.

V and J are TRBV18 and TRBJ1-5, with a tentative D call TRBD1 (5 bases). Trimming left V 6 bases short and J 0 bases short, with 9 bases between. The CDR3 spans 14 residues. The germline V gene has CDR1 KGHSH and CDR2 LQKENI. The DNA for the CDR3 is TGTGCCAGCTCTCCAGGGCATAGCAATCAGCCCCAGCATTTT. Amino acids: CASSPGHSNQPQHF.